The clone carrying this TCR beta chain was counted many times. The data stem from a study of metastatic and nonmetastatic thyroid tumors. For the study at large: Repertoires from blood and tumor or nodule tissue of malignant and benign thyroid patients were compared.

All patients were treatment-naive before thyroid surgery. Germline V gene data show CDR1 as DFQATT and CDR2 as SNEGSKA (reference sequence). This CDR3 has 15 amino acids. V lost 4 bases, J lost 6 bases, and 8 bases stayed unmatched. TCRdb re-analyzed the PCR reads through MiXCR. Here the sample spans fewer than 35,000 clones, 15% to 20% being singletons. The sample taken for sequencing was blood. The receptor was derived from a male donor with papillary thyroid cancer or a benign thyroid nodule (not recorded which). Some clones in this sample may be carry-over from other donors' samples. The chain recombines TRBV20-1 with TRBJ2-3, with 12 bases lining up with TRBD1. The CDR3 DNA sequence: TGCAGTGCTAACCCGGGACAGGGGGCTCGGGATACGCAGTATTTT. It codes for CSANPGQGARDTQYF.